This T cell receptor beta chain was obtained from a study of cytomegalovirus exposure and HLA in healthy donors. V was cut by 0 bases and J by 4 bases, with 13 bases left in between. This CDR3 is 15 amino acids long. Germline V gives CDR1 SGHRS, CDR2 YFSETQ. The study ran its PCR with 60 Vbeta and 13 Jbeta primers. Sequencing used immunoSEQ multiplex PCR; TCRdb keeps in-frame clones, though not all of them. The sample yields some 200,000 clones, roughly 83% seen once. This clone was seen just once. The rearrangement links TRBV5-1 to TRBJ1-1; TRBD1 is a possible D gene (6 bases). This clonotype originated in a male donor in good health and CMV-seropositive. Sequences were obtained from PBMCs. The CDR3 nucleotides are TGCGCCAGCAGCTTGGCCGCAGGGGCGGGCACTGAAGCTTTCTTT. This codes for CASSLAAGAGTEAFF.